A selection of T cell receptor beta chains follows, all from one sample in a study of shared clonotypes between healthy human individuals. TCRdb's copy holds only in-frame clones and misses some; the assay was immunoSEQ multiplex PCR. The data contain over 750,000 clones, just over 95% of them singletons. Sequencing used naive CD8+ T cells sorted from blood. These receptors were taken from a man between 25 and 39 years old in good health. Each CDR3 is given with its conserved first and last residue. The order of the fields is D gene, V gene, J gene, clone size, CDR3 DNA, CDR3 protein. A D gene is named only where the DNA matches it firmly. The size of a clone is reported for some rows only, either as once, few or many, or as a class for expanded clones.

d_call: NA
v_call: TRBV4-3
j_call: TRBJ2-1
clone_size: NA
cdr3_nt: TGCGCCAGCAGCCAAGAGGTGAACAATGAGCAGTTCTTC
cdr3_aa: CASSQEVNNEQFF

d_call: NA
v_call: TRBV9
j_call: TRBJ2-7
clone_size: NA
cdr3_nt: TGTGCCAGCAGCGTAGCTGGGGGCTTCGGGGAGCAGTACTTC
cdr3_aa: CASSVAGGFGEQYF

d_call: NA
v_call: TRBV15
j_call: TRBJ1-4
clone_size: once
cdr3_nt: TGTGCCACCAGCAGAACCGACAGCCTAGATTATGAAAAACTGTTTTTT
cdr3_aa: CATSRTDSLDYEKLFF

d_call: TRBD2
v_call: TRBV13
j_call: TRBJ2-1
clone_size: NA
cdr3_nt: TGTGCCAGCAGCTTAGACCTAGCGGGAGGGTCGAATGAGCAGTTCTTC
cdr3_aa: CASSLDLAGGSNEQFF

d_call: TRBD2
v_call: TRBV7-9
j_call: TRBJ2-1
clone_size: NA
cdr3_nt: TGTGCCAGCAAGCGGGAGGGCCGAGATGAGCAGTTCTTC
cdr3_aa: CASKREGRDEQFF

d_call: NA
v_call: TRBV10-1
j_call: TRBJ1-1
clone_size: NA
cdr3_nt: TGCGCCAGCAGTAAGACTGCCGTGAGCGAAGCTTTCTTT
cdr3_aa: CASSKTAVSEAFF

d_call: NA
v_call: TRBV6-5
j_call: TRBJ1-1
clone_size: NA
cdr3_nt: TGTGCCAGCAGGGTTGGGAGTGGGTCGAACACTGAAGCTTTCTTT
cdr3_aa: CASRVGSGSNTEAFF

d_call: NA
v_call: TRBV27
j_call: TRBJ2-7
clone_size: NA
cdr3_nt: TGTGCCAGCAGTTTAGGCGGACTCTACGAGCAGTACTTC
cdr3_aa: CASSLGGLYEQYF

d_call: NA
v_call: TRBV11-2
j_call: TRBJ2-7
clone_size: NA
cdr3_nt: TGTGCCAGCAGCTTAGGAGGGCCCTCCTACGAGCAGTACTTC
cdr3_aa: CASSLGGPSYEQYF

d_call: NA
v_call: TRBV2
j_call: TRBJ2-5
clone_size: NA
cdr3_nt: TGTGCCAGCGGCTGGGGGCCCCGGGAGACCCAGTACTTC
cdr3_aa: CASGWGPRETQYF

d_call: NA
v_call: TRBV7-7
j_call: TRBJ2-6
clone_size: NA
cdr3_nt: TGTGCTAGCAGCGGGCTCGACCGAAACTCTGGGGCCAACGTCCTGACTTTC
cdr3_aa: CASSGLDRNSGANVLTF

d_call: TRBD1
v_call: TRBV6-1
j_call: TRBJ1-2
clone_size: once
cdr3_nt: TGTGCCACCACGACAGGGTCTGCCTATGGCTACACCTTC
cdr3_aa: CATTTGSAYGYTF

d_call: NA
v_call: TRBV9
j_call: TRBJ2-3
clone_size: once
cdr3_nt: TGTGCCAGCAGCCGGACTGGGGCCACAGATATGCAGTATTTT
cdr3_aa: CASSRTGATDMQYF

d_call: NA
v_call: TRBV28
j_call: TRBJ2-3
clone_size: NA
cdr3_nt: TGTGCCAGCAGTTTAAACTGGAGGGATACGCAGTATTTT
cdr3_aa: CASSLNWRDTQYF

d_call: TRBD2
v_call: TRBV5-4
j_call: TRBJ2-7
clone_size: NA
cdr3_nt: TGTGCCAGCAGCTTGCGGCTAGCGGGAGGACACGAGCAGTACTTC
cdr3_aa: CASSLRLAGGHEQYF

d_call: NA
v_call: TRBV9
j_call: TRBJ2-2
clone_size: NA
cdr3_nt: TGTGCCAGCAGCGTAGAGGTGGGGCTAAACACCGGGGAGCTGTTTTTT
cdr3_aa: CASSVEVGLNTGELFF

d_call: TRBD1
v_call: TRBV15
j_call: TRBJ2-3
clone_size: once
cdr3_nt: TGTGCCACCAGCAGGGACACCTCCACAGGGGACCCTAGCACAGATACGCAGTATTTT
cdr3_aa: CATSRDTSTGDPSTDTQYF

d_call: NA
v_call: TRBV7-6
j_call: TRBJ1-2
clone_size: NA
cdr3_nt: TGTGCCAGCAGCCACTCCTCCCGGGATTCTAACTATGGCTACACCTTC
cdr3_aa: CASSHSSRDSNYGYTF

d_call: NA
v_call: TRBV28
j_call: TRBJ2-3
clone_size: NA
cdr3_nt: TGTGCCAGCTCACGTTTCGGGAGTGTTGCAGATACGCAGTATTTT
cdr3_aa: CASSRFGSVADTQYF

d_call: TRBD1
v_call: TRBV7-9
j_call: TRBJ1-2
clone_size: NA
cdr3_nt: TGTGCCAGCAGCCCCGGGACAGGGATCCAAGATGGCTACACCTTC
cdr3_aa: CASSPGTGIQDGYTF

d_call: TRBD1
v_call: TRBV15
j_call: TRBJ1-4
clone_size: NA
cdr3_nt: TGTGCCACCAGCAGACCCCAGGGGGAAAGAGCTAATGAAAAACTGTTTTTT
cdr3_aa: CATSRPQGERANEKLFF

d_call: TRBD2
v_call: TRBV5-4
j_call: TRBJ2-7
clone_size: NA
cdr3_nt: TGTGCCATTAGCGGGAGGGAGTACGAGCAGTACTTC
cdr3_aa: CAISGREYEQYF

d_call: TRBD2
v_call: TRBV5-5
j_call: TRBJ2-1
clone_size: NA
cdr3_nt: TGTGCCAGCAGCCGGACGGGACTAGCGGGAGATGAGCAGTTCTTC
cdr3_aa: CASSRTGLAGDEQFF

d_call: TRBD1
v_call: TRBV18
j_call: TRBJ1-5
clone_size: NA
cdr3_nt: TGTGCCAGCTCACGGGGACAGGGTTTTCCGCCCCAGCATTTT
cdr3_aa: CASSRGQGFPPQHF

d_call: NA
v_call: TRBV6-1
j_call: TRBJ2-1
clone_size: NA
cdr3_nt: TGTGCCAGCAGTGAAGGCGGGTTTGAGCAGTTCTTC
cdr3_aa: CASSEGGFEQFF

d_call: TRBD1
v_call: TRBV11-3
j_call: TRBJ2-3
clone_size: once
cdr3_nt: TGTGCCAGCAGCTCCCGGGACAGTGGCACAGATACGCAGTATTTT
cdr3_aa: CASSSRDSGTDTQYF

d_call: NA
v_call: TRBV6-5
j_call: TRBJ2-7
clone_size: NA
cdr3_nt: TGTGCCAGCAGTTACTCCAGCGAGGCCTACGAGCAGTACTTC
cdr3_aa: CASSYSSEAYEQYF

d_call: NA
v_call: TRBV11-2
j_call: TRBJ2-7
clone_size: NA
cdr3_nt: TGTGCCAGCAGCTTAGCCTCCTCCTACGAGCAGTACTTC
cdr3_aa: CASSLASSYEQYF